This TCR beta chain emerged from a study of blood T cell repertoires in COVID-19. With 5 bases clipped from V and 6 bases from J, the junction kept 3 bases outside the gene matches. The CDR3 consists of 12 residues. Method: immunoSEQ multiplex PCR; TCRdb's copy keeps in-frame clones and lacks some. The sample holds some 260,000 clones, approximately 88% seen once. The rearrangement joins TRBV12-3 or TRBV12-4 to TRBJ2-7; TRBD1 matches at 8 bases. The sequenced sample was peripheral blood. The receptor's source is a woman aged 25 to 39 with acute or convalescent COVID-19. The CDR3, as DNA: TGTGCCAGCAGTACAGGGGGGAGCGAGCAGTACTTC. This codes for CASSTGGSEQYF.